These T cell receptor beta chains were read from a single sample in a study of shared clonotypes between healthy human individuals. Libraries were prepared by immunoSEQ multiplex PCR; TCRdb keeps only in-frame clonotypes and omits some of them. This table holds some 2 million clones, about 94% found once. Sequencing was performed on naive CD8+ T cells sorted from blood. The receptor set was obtained from a man aged 18 to 30 in good health. Both conserved end residues are part of each CDR3. The D gene is left open where the match is weak. Clone size is stated in some rows and not others, as once, few, many or a class when expanded.

CDR3 DNA	CDR3 protein	J gene	V gene	clone size	D gene
TGCAGCGTGTGGACTAGCGGGGGGTACAATGAGCAGTTCTTC	CSVWTSGGYNEQFF	TRBJ2-1	TRBV29-1	-	TRBD2
TGTGCCAGCAGCGAAACGGGACTAGAAAACTACGAGCAGTACTTC	CASSETGLENYEQYF	TRBJ2-7	TRBV9	-	TRBD2
TGTGCCAGCAGTGGACTAGCGGTAGTAAATGAGCAGTTCTTC	CASSGLAVVNEQFF	TRBJ2-1	TRBV27	-	TRBD2
TGTGCCAGCAGACCGCGACAGGGGGCGCGAGATACGCAGTATTTT	CASRPRQGARDTQYF	TRBJ2-3	TRBV6-1	once	TRBD1
TGTGCCAGCAGTGACTCTGGGACGGCTGCCTATGGCTACACCTTC	CASSDSGTAAYGYTF	TRBJ1-2	TRBV6-1	once	-
TGCAGCGTTGAAGTCGGGACTCTTTACTTC	CSVEVGTLYF	TRBJ2-7	TRBV29-1	-	-
TGTGCCAGCAGCTCGGAAGGCCAATCACCCCTCCACTTT	CASSSEGQSPLHF	TRBJ1-6	TRBV5-4	-	-
TGCAGCGTTGAAGAGACAGGGGACGAGCAGTACTTC	CSVEETGDEQYF	TRBJ2-7	TRBV29-1	-	TRBD1
TGTGCCAGCAGTCCCATGGGGTGGGGGGACGAGACCCAGTACTTC	CASSPMGWGDETQYF	TRBJ2-5	TRBV28	once	-
TGTGCCTGGAGTGTACGAATCGGATACGAGCAGTACTTC	CAWSVRIGYEQYF	TRBJ2-7	TRBV30	-	-
TGTGCCAGCAGTTGGCAGGGTGATTATGGCTACACCTTC	CASSWQGDYGYTF	TRBJ1-2	TRBV6-6	once	-
TGTGCCAGCAGCGAATCGGGGTTCTGGGATGGCTACACCTTC	CASSESGFWDGYTF	TRBJ1-2	TRBV2	-	-
TGTGCCAGCAGCCCCCGGGACGGCGAAGGGGCTGAAGCTTTCTTT	CASSPRDGEGAEAFF	TRBJ1-1	TRBV7-3	once	-
TGTGCCAGCAGCCAACAGGGCCTAGCTAACTATGGCTACACCTTC	CASSQQGLANYGYTF	TRBJ1-2	TRBV7-9	-	-
TGTGCCAGCAGTCCCTTGGGGGGCAGCTCCTACGAGCAGTACTTC	CASSPLGGSSYEQYF	TRBJ2-7	TRBV27	-	-
TGCGCCAGCAGCCAAGGGACAGGGGTTGCAACTAATGAAAAACTGTTTTTT	CASSQGTGVATNEKLFF	TRBJ1-4	TRBV4-3	-	TRBD1
TGTGCCAGCAGTCCGTCTCGGGCCACCTACAATGAGCAGTTCTTC	CASSPSRATYNEQFF	TRBJ2-1	TRBV9	-	-
TGTGCCAGCAGCGCCGAGGGGGAAACAGGGTGGTGGGACACCATATATTTT	CASSAEGETGWWDTIYF	TRBJ1-3	TRBV9	-	-
TGTGCCAGCAGTTACTCCGGGACACCAACCTACGAGCAGTACTTC	CASSYSGTPTYEQYF	TRBJ2-7	TRBV6-5	few	-
TGTGCCAGCAGCTTCACCCCTGCTTCTGGCTACACCTTC	CASSFTPASGYTF	TRBJ1-2	TRBV5-5	-	-
TGTGCCAGCAGCCCTCGACAGGGATACTCTGGGGCCAACGTCCTGACTTTC	CASSPRQGYSGANVLTF	TRBJ2-6	TRBV11-2	-	TRBD1
TGTGCCAGCAGCTTCGTTAAAGCTGACAGATCCTACGAGCAGTACTTC	CASSFVKADRSYEQYF	TRBJ2-7	TRBV7-9	-	-
TGCAGCGTTGGACTAGCGGGAGTCTACGAGCAGTACTTC	CSVGLAGVYEQYF	TRBJ2-7	TRBV29-1	-	TRBD2
TGTGCCAGCAGTTCGATAGCGGTAAGCTCCTACAATGAGCAGTTCTTC	CASSSIAVSSYNEQFF	TRBJ2-1	TRBV27	-	-
TGTGCCAGCAGTTCGACCGCAACTAATGAAAAACTGTTTTTT	CASSSTATNEKLFF	TRBJ1-4	TRBV28	-	-
TGCGCCAGCAGCCAACAGCGGGGGGCTTGGAACATTCAGTACTTC	CASSQQRGAWNIQYF	TRBJ2-4	TRBV4-1	-	TRBD2
TGTGCCAGCAGCTTCGGGACTAGCACAGATACGCAGTATTTT	CASSFGTSTDTQYF	TRBJ2-3	TRBV7-9	-	-
TGTGCCAGCAGCCCTTCGGGTGCAGGGGATGGCTACACCTTC	CASSPSGAGDGYTF	TRBJ1-2	TRBV9	-	-
TGCGCCAGCAGCCAAGAAAGAACAGTGGGGTGGGAAGCTTTCTTT	CASSQERTVGWEAFF	TRBJ1-1	TRBV4-3	-	-
TGTGCCAGCAGTTCGCGGGGGACCTACGAGCAGTACTTC	CASSSRGTYEQYF	TRBJ2-7	TRBV28	-	TRBD2
TGCGCCAGCAGCTTGTGGGGCGAGGAGACCCAGTACTTC	CASSLWGEETQYF	TRBJ2-5	TRBV5-1	once	-
TGTGCCAGTTCCCAACTCCCCGGGGCAGATACGCAGTATTTT	CASSQLPGADTQYF	TRBJ2-3	TRBV19	-	-
TGTGCCAGCAGGGATGGGGAAACTGAAGCTTTCTTT	CASRDGETEAFF	TRBJ1-1	TRBV2	-	-
TGTGCCAGCAACGTCTGGTTGAACACTGAAGCTTTCTTT	CASNVWLNTEAFF	TRBJ1-1	TRBV11-2	few	-
TGTGCCAGCAGTGAGTCATGGGATCAGCCCCAGCATTTT	CASSESWDQPQHF	TRBJ1-5	TRBV2	few	-
TGCGCCAGCAGCCTGGTAGGACTAGCGGAGAACACCGGGGAGCTGTTTTTT	CASSLVGLAENTGELFF	TRBJ2-2	TRBV5-1	-	TRBD2
TGTGCCAGTAGTCTGGGCGACACAAACTATGGCTACACCTTC	CASSLGDTNYGYTF	TRBJ1-2	TRBV19	-	-
TGTGCCAGCAGCTTATTAGCGGGAGAACCCCCCGAGCAGTACTTC	CASSLLAGEPPEQYF	TRBJ2-7	TRBV7-8	-	TRBD2
TGTGCCAGCAGCTCCTCGCCCTACGAGCAGTACTTC	CASSSSPYEQYF	TRBJ2-7	TRBV7-2	-	-
TGTGCCAGCAGCTTAAGCAGGCTAGCGGGCTACGAGCAGTACTTC	CASSLSRLAGYEQYF	TRBJ2-7	TRBV7-9	once	TRBD2
TGTGCCAGCAGTCTAGGACTGGAAGAGACCCAGTACTTC	CASSLGLEETQYF	TRBJ2-5	TRBV28	-	-
TGTGCCAGCAGCTTAGCCCCAGACTATGGCTACACCTTC	CASSLAPDYGYTF	TRBJ1-2	TRBV7-8	-	-
TGTGCCTGGAGTGTAATAGCGGGGTGGTCTCGGAGCACAGATACGCAGTATTTT	CAWSVIAGWSRSTDTQYF	TRBJ2-3	TRBV30	-	TRBD2